These T cell receptor beta chains were read from a single sample in a study of T cells in narcolepsy. Produced via immunoSEQ multiplex PCR; TCRdb's table is partial and in-frame only. The table lists 30,000 to 45,000 clones, about 85% of them singletons, with around 1.6% in the top ten. The sequenced material came from CD45RA- memory CD4+ T cells from PBMCs. These receptors were taken from a human donor with narcolepsy. Both conserved end residues are part of each CDR3. Fields, in order: V gene, clone size, D gene, J gene, CDR3 protein, CDR3 DNA. D genes are given only for firm matches. Clone size is not always given. Where it is, it says once, few, many or a class for expanded clones.

V: TRBV19
size: once
D: -
J: TRBJ1-4
CDR3: CASSIWSTNEKLFF
DNA: TGTGCCAGTAGTATTTGGTCAACTAATGAAAAACTGTTTTTT

V: TRBV6-6
size: -
D: TRBD1
J: TRBJ1-5
CDR3: CASSPGQVNQPQHF
DNA: TGTGCCAGCAGTCCGGGACAGGTAAATCAGCCCCAGCATTTT

V: TRBV27
size: -
D: TRBD1
J: TRBJ2-5
CDR3: CASRSGQGGETQYF
DNA: TGTGCCAGCAGATCGGGACAGGGTGGGGAGACCCAGTACTTC

V: TRBV19
size: -
D: TRBD1
J: TRBJ1-5
CDR3: CASSIGQGVNQPQHF
DNA: TGTGCCAGTAGTATCGGACAGGGGGTCAATCAGCCCCAGCATTTT

V: TRBV19
size: -
D: -
J: TRBJ2-1
CDR3: CASSIGPPQGMAEQFF
DNA: TGTGCCAGTAGTATAGGTCCCCCCCAAGGGATGGCTGAGCAGTTCTTC

V: TRBV27
size: -
D: -
J: TRBJ2-1
CDR3: CASSKLGGGYNEQFF
DNA: TGTGCCAGCAGTAAACTAGGGGGGGGTTACAATGAGCAGTTCTTC

V: TRBV6-6
size: -
D: -
J: TRBJ1-2
CDR3: CASSPGVDYGYTF
DNA: TGTGCCAGCAGCCCAGGGGTCGACTATGGCTACACCTTC

V: TRBV7-2
size: -
D: -
J: TRBJ2-7
CDR3: CASSLVNSGRFVAQYF
DNA: TGTGCCAGCAGCTTAGTTAATTCAGGGAGGTTCGTGGCGCAGTACTTC

V: TRBV7-8
size: -
D: -
J: TRBJ2-7
CDR3: CASSLGGGEQYF
DNA: TGTGCCAGCAGCTTAGGGGGCGGTGAGCAGTACTTC

V: TRBV19
size: -
D: TRBD1
J: TRBJ2-7
CDR3: CASSNLGQGNYEQYF
DNA: TGTGCCAGTAGTAACCTGGGACAGGGGAACTACGAGCAGTACTTC

V: TRBV27
size: -
D: -
J: TRBJ2-5
CDR3: CASSARTVQETQYF
DNA: TGTGCCAGCAGTGCCCGGACAGTCCAAGAGACCCAGTACTTC

V: TRBV10-3
size: -
D: -
J: TRBJ2-3
CDR3: CAISESNLQYF
DNA: TGTGCCATCAGTGAGTCGAACCTACAGTATTTT

V: TRBV6-5
size: -
D: -
J: TRBJ1-3
CDR3: CASSYRLEGQEPIYF
DNA: TGTGCCAGCAGTTACCGCCTGGAAGGGCAGGAACCCATATATTTT

V: TRBV7-9
size: once
D: TRBD2
J: TRBJ2-5
CDR3: CASSHSPLASEETQYF
DNA: TGTGCCAGCAGCCACAGCCCACTAGCGTCGGAAGAGACCCAGTACTTC

V: TRBV4-3
size: -
D: -
J: TRBJ1-2
CDR3: CFPEFYGYTF
DNA: TGCTTTCCCGAGTTCTATGGCTACACCTTC

V: TRBV4-2
size: few
D: TRBD2
J: TRBJ2-7
CDR3: CASSQARGGRYEQYF
DNA: TGTGCCAGCAGCCAAGCGCGGGGGGGCCGGTACGAGCAGTACTTC

V: TRBV9
size: -
D: -
J: TRBJ2-2
CDR3: CASSVGRGETGELFF
DNA: TGTGCCAGCAGCGTTGGCAGGGGAGAGACCGGGGAGCTGTTTTTT

V: TRBV5-1
size: -
D: TRBD1
J: TRBJ1-2
CDR3: CASSFGTGGEYGYTF
DNA: TGCGCCAGCAGCTTCGGGACAGGGGGCGAATATGGCTACACCTTC

V: TRBV7-8
size: -
D: -
J: TRBJ1-6
CDR3: CASSFPGSNNSPLHF
DNA: TGTGCCAGCAGCTTCCCTGGCAGCAATAATTCACCCCTCCACTTT

V: TRBV9
size: -
D: -
J: TRBJ2-1
CDR3: CASSGSLDARDEQFF
DNA: TGTGCCAGCAGCGGGTCCTTGGACGCGCGAGATGAGCAGTTCTTC

V: TRBV13
size: -
D: -
J: TRBJ2-7
CDR3: CASSPPPASLSYEQYF
DNA: TGTGCCAGCAGCCCCCCCCCAGCGTCTCTCTCCTACGAGCAGTACTTC

V: TRBV29-1
size: -
D: TRBD1
J: TRBJ2-2
CDR3: CSAVGDRVNGELFF
DNA: TGCAGCGCTGTGGGGGACAGGGTGAACGGGGAGCTGTTTTTT

V: TRBV6-1
size: -
D: TRBD1
J: TRBJ1-1
CDR3: CASSETGDFEAFF
DNA: TGTGCCAGCAGTGAAACAGGGGATTTTGAAGCTTTCTTT

V: TRBV4-2
size: once
D: -
J: TRBJ2-4
CDR3: CASSTDPKNIQYF
DNA: TGTGCCAGCAGCACGGACCCAAAAAACATTCAGTACTTC

V: TRBV2
size: -
D: TRBD1
J: TRBJ2-7
CDR3: CASSEALGRLGTGENNYEQYF
DNA: TGTGCCAGCAGTGAAGCTTTGGGAAGGTTGGGGACAGGGGAGAACAACTACGAGCAGTACTTC

V: TRBV19
size: -
D: TRBD1
J: TRBJ1-4
CDR3: CASSIYRGSHEKLFF
DNA: TGTGCCAGTAGTATCTACAGGGGGTCCCATGAAAAACTGTTTTTT

V: TRBV28
size: -
D: TRBD1
J: TRBJ1-2
CDR3: CASGTGLGYTF
DNA: TGTGCCAGCGGGACAGGGCTTGGCTACACCTTC

V: TRBV6-5
size: -
D: -
J: TRBJ1-1
CDR3: CAVQRAGQAFF
DNA: TGTGCCGTCCAGAGGGCAGGGCAAGCTTTCTTT

V: TRBV7-2
size: -
D: -
J: TRBJ2-7
CDR3: CASSLAGGPSYEQYF
DNA: TGTGCCAGCAGCTTAGCGGGGGGCCCCTCCTACGAGCAGTACTTC

V: TRBV6-1
size: -
D: -
J: TRBJ2-3
CDR3: CASSELSGSGTDTQYF
DNA: TGTGCCAGCAGTGAACTCTCAGGATCGGGCACAGATACGCAGTATTTT

V: TRBV6-5
size: -
D: -
J: TRBJ1-1
CDR3: CASRFLGGSTEAFF
DNA: TGTGCCAGCAGGTTCCTGGGAGGTAGCACTGAAGCTTTCTTT

V: TRBV18
size: -
D: TRBD1
J: TRBJ1-3
CDR3: CASSPPAGTGGARGNTIYF
DNA: TGTGCCAGCTCACCACCGGCCGGGACAGGGGGCGCGAGGGGAAACACCATATATTTT

V: TRBV7-8
size: few
D: -
J: TRBJ1-5
CDR3: CASSLDREAQHF
DNA: TGTGCCAGCAGCTTGGACCGGGAAGCCCAGCATTTT

V: TRBV7-2
size: -
D: -
J: TRBJ2-3
CDR3: CASSLEGLDTQYF
DNA: TGTGCCAGCAGCTTAGAGGGACTAGATACGCAGTATTTT

V: TRBV29-1
size: -
D: TRBD1
J: TRBJ1-5
CDR3: CSVSGTGSNQPQHF
DNA: TGCAGCGTCTCCGGGACAGGGAGCAATCAGCCCCAGCATTTT

V: TRBV5-4
size: once
D: -
J: TRBJ2-1
CDR3: CASSFQGEQFF
DNA: TGTGCCAGCAGCTTCCAGGGGGAGCAGTTCTTC

V: TRBV6-1
size: -
D: -
J: TRBJ1-1
CDR3: CASSELVNTEAFF
DNA: TGTGCCAGCAGTGAACTAGTCAACACTGAAGCTTTCTTT

V: TRBV5-1
size: -
D: -
J: TRBJ1-2
CDR3: CASRWDNYGYTF
DNA: TGCGCCAGCAGATGGGATAACTATGGCTACACCTTC

V: TRBV4-3
size: once
D: TRBD2
J: TRBJ2-7
CDR3: CASSQDFRGAYEQYF
DNA: TGCGCCAGCAGCCAAGATTTTCGGGGGGCCTACGAGCAGTACTTC

V: TRBV27
size: -
D: -
J: TRBJ1-2
CDR3: CASSFRQGHYGYTF
DNA: TGTGCCAGCAGTTTCCGCCAGGGGCACTATGGCTACACCTTC

V: TRBV5-1
size: -
D: -
J: TRBJ2-7
CDR3: CASSLTGLEQYF
DNA: TGCGCCAGCAGCTTGACAGGGCTCGAGCAGTACTTC

V: TRBV18
size: -
D: -
J: TRBJ1-6
CDR3: CASHRVADSPLHF
DNA: TGTGCCAGCCACAGGGTAGCGGATTCACCCCTCCACTTT

V: TRBV15
size: -
D: -
J: TRBJ1-2
CDR3: CATSRPRTDGYTF
DNA: TGTGCCACCAGCAGACCCAGGACAGATGGCTACACCTTC

V: TRBV28
size: -
D: -
J: TRBJ1-5
CDR3: CASSLGGSAQHF
DNA: TGTGCCAGCAGTTTGGGGGGTTCGGCCCAGCATTTT

V: TRBV29-1
size: -
D: -
J: TRBJ1-1
CDR3: CSVEYGFALGNTEAFF
DNA: TGCAGCGTTGAATATGGGTTTGCCCTGGGGAACACTGAAGCTTTCTTT

V: TRBV11-2
size: -
D: TRBD1
J: TRBJ2-3
CDR3: CASSTGLGQVTDTQYF
DNA: TGTGCCAGCAGCACTGGATTGGGACAGGTCACAGATACGCAGTATTTT

V: TRBV27
size: few
D: -
J: TRBJ1-1
CDR3: CASSSLQRGTEAFF
DNA: TGTGCCAGCAGTTCCCTTCAGAGGGGCACTGAAGCTTTCTTT

V: TRBV2
size: -
D: -
J: TRBJ1-5
CDR3: CASSSHDQPQHF
DNA: TGTGCCAGCAGCTCCCATGATCAGCCCCAGCATTTT

V: TRBV7-2
size: -
D: -
J: TRBJ2-5
CDR3: CASSPREERETQYF
DNA: TGTGCCAGCAGCCCTAGGGAGGAACGGGAGACCCAGTACTTC

V: TRBV7-2
size: -
D: TRBD2
J: TRBJ2-7
CDR3: CASSLAGGGAFEQYF
DNA: TGTGCCAGCAGCTTAGCTGGCGGGGGGGCGTTCGAGCAGTACTTC

V: TRBV30
size: -
D: TRBD2
J: TRBJ2-2
CDR3: CAWKWGAGGRTGELFF
DNA: TGTGCCTGGAAATGGGGAGCGGGGGGTCGTACCGGGGAGCTGTTTTTT

V: TRBV10-2
size: -
D: -
J: TRBJ1-1
CDR3: CASRGLGGAKNTEAFF
DNA: TGCGCCAGCAGGGGATTAGGGGGGGCGAAGAACACTGAAGCTTTCTTT

V: TRBV19
size: -
D: -
J: TRBJ1-1
CDR3: CASSMAGTATEAFF
DNA: TGTGCCAGTAGTATGGCGGGGACGGCGACTGAAGCTTTCTTT